The next 12 T cell receptor beta chains were all read from a single sample in a study of cytomegalovirus exposure and HLA in healthy donors. PCR amplification relied on 60 Vbeta primers (plus 13 Jbeta primers). Measured with immunoSEQ multiplex PCR; TCRdb has only the in-frame clones, and not every one. The table has over 150,000 clones, around 70% seen once. The sample taken for sequencing was PBMCs. These receptors originate from a man aged 25 to 40 in good health and CMV-seronegative.

This chain uses TRBV5-6 with TRBJ2-2, with D possibly matching TRBD2 (5 bases). CDR1 is SGHDT, CDR2 YYEEEE, per germline. V was shortened by 0 bases and J by 1 base, with 7 bases between the two germline ends. This CDR3 has 15 amino acids. CDR3 in DNA: TGTGCCAGCAGCTTGGGCGGACTGAACACCGGGGAGCTGTTTTTT. It yields the protein CASSLGGLNTGELFF. Supplemented by reference TRBV5-6 and TRBJ2-2, the full variable domain reads DAGVTQSPTHLIKTRGQQVTLRCSPKSGHDTVSWYQQALGQGPQFIFQYYEEEERQRGNFPDRFSGHQFPNYSSELNVNALLLGDSALYLCASSLGGLNTGELFFGEGSRLTVL.

This chain uses TRBV30 with TRBJ1-1; 7 nucleotides line up with TRBD1. CDR3 length: 12 residues. CDR1 is GTSNPN, CDR2 SVGIG, per germline (reference sequence). V dropped 5 bases and J dropped 0; count of bases not matched to a gene: 0. CDR3 amino acids: CAWDRVNTEAFF. The CDR3 region has the DNA TGTGCCTGGGACAGGGTGAACACTGAAGCTTTCTTT. Variable domain in full (rest from reference TRBV30 and TRBJ1-1): SQTIHQWPATLVQPVGSPLSLECTVEGTSNPNLYWYRQAAGRGLQLLFYSVGIGQISSEVPQNLSASRPQDRQFILSSKKLLLSDSGFYLCAWDRVNTEAFFGQGTRLTVV.

In nucleotides, the CDR3 is TGTGCCAGCAGCGTTAGGGAGAATTCACCCCTCCACTTT. The encoded protein is CASSVRENSPLHF. The chain carries TRBV9 and TRBJ1-6; no clear D. Germline V gene data show CDR1 as SGDLS and CDR2 as YYNGEE. CDR3 size: 13 residues. V lost 2 bases and J lost 7, with 7 bases in between.

The chain employs TRBV19 and TRBJ2-7; 7 bases match TRBD1. The germline V gene encodes CDR1 LNHDA and CDR2 SQIVND (reference sequence). The CDR3 contains 15 residues. The V gene end was trimmed by 2 bases and the J gene end by 3 bases; junction bases not matched to a gene: 7. DNA for the CDR3: TGTGCCAGTAGTATAAGAACAGGGGAAGGCTACGAGCAGTACTTC. It yields the protein CASSIRTGEGYEQYF.

This clone has only a few counts. J is TRBJ1-4 and V is TRBV6-5; 8 nucleotides line up with TRBD1. This CDR3 is 15 amino acids long. The V gene end was trimmed by 5 bases and the J gene end by 7 bases; junction bases not matched to a gene: 9. The V gene's germline CDR1 is MNHEY and CDR2 SVGAGI. The CDR3 reads CASSPGQGVAEKLFF. As DNA, the CDR3 is TGTGCCAGCAGTCCCGGACAGGGAGTAGCTGAAAAACTGTTTTTT.

In its sample, this clone was seen once. The rearrangement links TRBV5-8 to TRBJ1-5; maybe TRBD1 (5 bases). Trimming shortened V by 5 bases and J by 3 bases, and 12 bases separated the two germline ends. This CDR3 spans 14 amino acids. The germline V gene has CDR1 SGHTS and CDR2 YDEGEE. The DNA for the CDR3 is TGTGCCAGCAGTTTTCAGGGCACCAATCAGCCCCAGCATTTT. Its translation: CASSFQGTNQPQHF.

This chain links TRBV6-5 with TRBJ2-2, with D maybe TRBD2 (6 bases). Germline CDR1 reads MNHEY; CDR2 reads SVGAGI. CDR3 size: 13 residues. Trimming removed 9 bases from V and 3 bases from J, with 11 bases in between. The CDR3, as DNA: TGTGCCAGTTCGGGACTTCACACCGGGGAGCTGTTTTTT. It translates to CASSGLHTGELFF.

The chain is built from TRBV4-3 and TRBJ1-5; D is ambiguous. Trimming shortened V by 1 base and J by 3 bases, and 10 bases separated the two germline ends. CDR1 and CDR2 from the germline V gene are LGHNA and YSLEER. The CDR3 sequence is 15 residues long. CDR3 loop: CASSQVSGYNQPQHF. The DNA of the CDR3 is TGCGCCAGCAGCCAAGTTTCGGGTTACAATCAGCCCCAGCATTTT.

The chain uses TRBV9 and TRBJ2-2; 9 bases are shared with TRBD2. J gave up 7 bases and V 2 bases, and 9 bases lay outside the gene matches. Per the germline V gene, CDR1 is SGDLS and CDR2 is YYNGEE. The CDR3 covers 16 residues. The CDR3 region is CASSVKGLAGRGELFF. CDR3 in DNA: TGTGCCAGCAGCGTCAAGGGGCTAGCGGGGCGCGGGGAGCTGTTTTTT.

This chain links TRBV29-1 with TRBJ1-1, with 7 positions matching TRBD1. V shed 2 bases and J 1 base; nucleotides not matched to a gene: 4. Germline V CDR1 and CDR2: SQVTM, ANQGSEA. This CDR3 has 14 amino acids. The CDR3 is CSVEKGTANTEAFF. In DNA, the CDR3 is TGCAGCGTTGAAAAGGGGACAGCGAACACTGAAGCTTTCTTT.

The chain carries TRBV12-5 and TRBJ2-3; 7 bases are shared with TRBD1. Unmatched junction bases numbered 10, after V lost 3 bases and J lost 7 bases. CDR1 is LGHNT, CDR2 FRNRAP, per germline. This CDR3 spans 15 amino acids. As DNA, the CDR3 is TGTGCTAGTGGTTTAGGACAGGAGGCCAGAAATACGCAGTATTTT. The encoded protein is CASGLGQEARNTQYF.

The chain recombines TRBV6-1 with TRBJ1-4; D is perhaps TRBD1 (6 bases). Per the germline V gene, CDR1 is MNHNS and CDR2 is SASEGT. This CDR3 is 15 amino acids long. Trimming took 6 bases from V and 8 from J, leaving 19 bases between them. Written as DNA, the CDR3 is TGTGCCAGCAGAGTGAAAACGGCAGGGGAGGAAAAACTGTTTTTT. It is translated as CASRVKTAGEEKLFF.